This T cell receptor beta chain was sequenced in a study of molecular identifiers for immune sequencing clone quantification. Overall study findings and caveats: Under 1% of molecules in naive cells, but over 97% of effector molecules, belonged to clones above 20 RNA copies. One cell's worth of spiked Jurkat TCR RNA was reportedly detectable among roughly 1 million naive cells.

CD8+CD4-CCR7+CD45RA+ cells were sorted as naive CD8 T cells. Library preparation followed earlier protocols using designated TCR primers. In TCRdb, the PCR reads were re-called with MiXCR into one record per CDR3 protein. The table lists some 320,000 distinct CDR3 sequences, roughly a quarter of them singletons. V gave up 6 bases and J gave up 4 bases; unmatched junction bases: 11. Germline loops: CDR1 SQVTM, CDR2 ANQGSEA. There are 15 residues in the CDR3. This clonotype was seen repeatedly, ten times or more. Antigen specificity is unknown. The clonotype originates from a human donor in good health. Some libraries in this study had Jurkat cell RNA spiked in. The sequenced sample consisted of naive CD8+ T cells from blood, with Jurkat cell RNA spiked in. Subset in this sample: FACS-sorted CD8+CD4-CCR7+CD45RA+ naive T cells. The chain combines TRBV29-1 with TRBJ2-7, with 11 bases aligning to TRBD2. CDR3 sequence: CSVESGLAEGYEQYF. The CDR3 coding sequence is TGCAGCGTGGAATCGGGACTAGCGGAGGGGTACGAGCAGTACTTC.